The 26 T cell receptor beta chains reported below all come from one sample, sequenced in a study of radiation and T cells in renal cell carcinoma. Method: immunoSEQ multiplex PCR; TCRdb's copy keeps in-frame clones and lacks some. The table includes about 23,000 clones, 55% to 70% detected once. As for treatment: treatment-naive control, cytoreductive nephrectomy. Sample: tumor tissue, taken from a patient whose treatment was nephrectomy without radiotherapy. These receptors came from a man in his forties or fifties with renal cell carcinoma.

The table lists this clone with a count of one. The V and J genes are TRBV19 and TRBJ1-6; D gene unclear. The length of the CDR3 is 17 residues. Trimming left V 3 bases short and J 0 bases short, with 12 bases between. Germline CDR1 reads LNHDA; CDR2 reads SQIVND (reference sequence). This chain's CDR3 is CASSIPGRSSYNSPLHF. The DNA for the CDR3 is TGTGCCAGTAGTATCCCAGGAAGGAGCTCCTATAATTCACCCCTCCACTTT.

CDR3 sequence: CASSQQGQGDTQYF. The CDR3 DNA follows: TGCGCCAGCAGCCAACAGGGGCAAGGAGATACGCAGTATTTT. This chain uses TRBV4-3 with TRBJ2-3, with D perhaps matching TRBD1 (6 bases). The CDR3 is 14 amino acids. Trimming removed 2 bases at V and 5 bases at J, with 11 bases between. Germline loops: CDR1 LGHNA, CDR2 YSLEER.

This sequence joins TRBV7-2 and TRBJ2-3; 9 bases agree with TRBD2. The germline gives CDR1 SGHTA, CDR2 FQGNSA. The CDR3 is 17 amino acids. V shed 5 bases and J 6 bases; nucleotides not matched to a gene: 15. CDR3 DNA sequence: TGTGCCAGCAGCCTCAGGGCAGCGGGAGGAAGATTGGATACGCAGTATTTT. The encoded protein is CASSLRAAGGRLDTQYF.

This chain joins TRBV6-1 and TRBJ1-1, with 7 positions matching TRBD1. V lost 3 bases, J lost 4 bases, and 5 bases stayed unmatched. This CDR3 is built from 14 residues. Germline CDR1 reads MNHNS; CDR2 reads SASEGT. The CDR3 bases are TGTGCCAGCAGTGATCAGGGGGGATTCACTGAAGCTTTCTTT. It codes for CASSDQGGFTEAFF.

This chain joins TRBV2 and TRBJ2-1; TRBD2 matches 10 bases. Germline V lookup: CDR1 SNHLY, CDR2 FYNNEI. The CDR3 is made up of 15 amino acids. Germline trimming cut 4 bases from V and 7 bases from J; bases unmatched to any gene: 7. The CDR3 loop is CASSGSGRARNEQFF. The CDR3 DNA reads as TGTGCCAGCAGTGGCAGCGGGAGGGCCAGGAATGAGCAGTTCTTC.

V gene TRBV4-1 combines with J gene TRBJ1-3; no reliable D call. The CDR3 runs 16 residues. V was shortened by 0 bases and J by 0 bases, with 9 bases between the two germline ends. Germline assignment: CDR1 MGHRA and CDR2 YSYEKL. CDR3 nucleotides: TGCGCCAGCAGCCAAGAAGGTCAAATCTCTGGAAACACCATATATTTT. Amino acids: CASSQEGQISGNTIYF.

This chain joins TRBV13 and TRBJ2-5; tentative D call: TRBD2 (7 bases). Trimming took off 5 bases at V and 5 bases at J, with 15 bases between the two ends. The length of the CDR3 is 14 residues. Per the germline V gene, CDR1 is PRHDT and CDR2 is FYEKMQ (reference sequence). CDR3 nucleotide sequence: TGTGCCAGCAGCGGGGGGGCCCTGGGGGAGACCCAGTACTTC. Protein: CASSGGALGETQYF. The variable domain in full, with the rest retrieved from reference TRBV13 and TRBJ2-5, is AAGVIQSPRHLIKEKRETATLKCYPIPRHDTVYWYQQGPGQDPQFLISFYEKMQSDKGSIPDRFSAQQFSDYHSELNMSSLELGDSALYFCASSGGALGETQYFGPGTRLLVL.

The chain links TRBV6-1 to TRBJ1-1; the match to TRBD1 covers 7 bases. With V trimmed by 4 bases and J by 3 bases, 5 bases remained unmatched. CDR1 is MNHNS and CDR2 is SASEGT in the germline V gene. The CDR3 has 14 residues. The CDR3 DNA reads as TGTGCCAGCAGTGCTTTCAGGGGGTACACTGAAGCTTTCTTT. Encoded protein: CASSAFRGYTEAFF.

The rearrangement uses TRBV7-2 and TRBJ1-1, with D possibly TRBD1 on 5 matching bases. Per the germline V gene, CDR1 is SGHTA and CDR2 is FQGNSA. The CDR3 has 13 residues. Trimming removed 5 bases at V and 1 base at J, with 8 bases between. The CDR3 DNA sequence: TGTGCCAGCAGCGTAGACAGGAACACTGAAGCTTTCTTT. Its protein product is CASSVDRNTEAFF.

The V and J genes are TRBV6-1 and TRBJ1-5; TRBD1 matches at 10 bases. CDR3 length equals 15 residues. Germline values: CDR1 MNHNS, CDR2 SASEGT. Trimming cost V 5 bases and J 2 bases; bases outside gene matches: 3. This chain's CDR3 is CASSRGTGGNQPQHF. The DNA for the CDR3 is TGTGCCAGCAGTAGGGGGACAGGGGGCAATCAGCCCCAGCATTTT.

J is TRBJ1-1 and V is TRBV7-2; 7 nucleotides agree with TRBD1. With V trimmed by 4 bases and J by 7 bases, 9 bases remained unmatched. CDR1 and CDR2 (germline): SGHTA, FQGNSA. This CDR3 spans 14 amino acids. CDR3 sequence: CASSSQGKRVEAFF. As DNA, the CDR3 is TGTGCCAGCAGCTCACAGGGGAAGAGGGTTGAAGCTTTCTTT.

This chain connects TRBV11-2 to TRBJ2-1; 9 nucleotides align to TRBD1. CDR3 length: 15 amino acids. J lost 7 bases, V lost 5 bases, and 9 bases had no gene match. Germline V gives CDR1 SGHAT, CDR2 FQNNGV. CDR3: CASSPGQGLRNEQFF. The DNA of the CDR3 is TGTGCCAGCAGCCCGGGACAGGGCCTTAGAAATGAGCAGTTCTTC.

The V gene is TRBV23-1, the J gene TRBJ1-1; D ambiguous. TRBV23-1 is annotated as an ORF whose role is uncertain. Trimming removed 3 bases at V and 6 bases at J, with 17 bases between. The CDR3 totals 15 residues. Here the CDR3 reads CASSQSFRTRAEAFF. The CDR3 DNA sequence: TGCGCCAGCAGTCAGTCTTTCCGGACGAGGGCTGAAGCTTTCTTT.

CDR3 nucleotides: TGCGCCAGCAGCCAAGATATCCTGGGACAGGGCCGTAATGAGCAGTTCTTC. Translated, it gives CASSQDILGQGRNEQFF. This chain uses TRBV4-1 with TRBJ2-1; the match to TRBD1 covers 9 bases. The CDR3 has 17 amino acids. V dropped 0 bases and J dropped 7; count of bases not matched to a gene: 10. Germline V gene data show CDR1 as MGHRA and CDR2 as YSYEKL.

The chain recombines TRBV7-9 with TRBJ2-3; 7 nucleotides match TRBD2. V dropped 1 base and J dropped 3; count of bases not matched to a gene: 4. Germline assignment: CDR1 SEHNR and CDR2 FQNEAQ (reference sequence). The CDR3 spans 15 residues. In nucleotides, the CDR3 is TGTGCCAGCAGCTTAGTGAGCGGGGCGACAGATACGCAGTATTTT. It translates to CASSLVSGATDTQYF.

The chain recombines TRBV9 with TRBJ2-7, with 9 nucleotides matching TRBD2. Trimming at V came to 4 bases and at J to 0 bases, leaving 2 bases not matched to a gene. Germline lookup yields CDR1 SGDLS and CDR2 YYNGEE. This CDR3 has 14 residues. The chain's CDR3 is CASSRSGSSYEQYF. In DNA form, the CDR3 reads TGTGCCAGCAGCCGTAGCGGGAGCTCCTACGAGCAGTACTTC.

The gene calls are TRBV28 and TRBJ2-1; the match to TRBD2 covers 7 bases. V lost 2 bases to trimming and J lost 9 bases; unmatched junction nucleotides: 13. The CDR3 spans 16 residues. CDR1 and CDR2 (germline): MDHEN, SYDVKM. CDR3 sequence: CASSLPPSGVGIEQFF. DNA for the CDR3: TGTGCCAGCAGTTTACCTCCCAGCGGGGTTGGTATTGAGCAGTTCTTC.

The chain links TRBV27 to TRBJ1-2; 7 positions match TRBD1. The J segment lost 7 bases and the V segment lost 4 bases, leaving 12 bases of the junction unmatched. CDR1 and CDR2 (germline): MNHEY, SMNVEV (reference sequence). CDR3 length equals 15 residues. The CDR3 reads CASSSTGRRVGGYTF. Here the CDR3 DNA reads TGTGCCAGCAGTTCGACAGGGAGACGGGTGGGTGGCTACACCTTC.

The V gene is TRBV9, the J gene TRBJ2-1; the match to TRBD2 covers 9 bases. This CDR3 comprises 17 residues. With V trimmed by 7 bases and J by 4 bases, 15 bases remained unmatched. CDR1 is SGDLS and CDR2 is YYNGEE in the germline V gene. CDR3 residues: CASGVAGARGVYNEQFF. CDR3 bases: TGTGCCAGCGGGGTAGCGGGAGCGAGGGGGGTGTACAATGAGCAGTTCTTC. Combining the CDR3 with reference TRBV9 and TRBJ2-1 gives the whole variable domain DSGVTQTPKHLITATGQRVTLRCSPRSGDLSVYWYQQSLDQGLQFLIQYYNGEERAKGNILERFSAQQFPDLHSELNLSSLELGDSALYFCASGVAGARGVYNEQFFGPGTRLTVL.

This chain links TRBV30 with TRBJ2-5; D could derive from TRBD1 or TRBD2 (5 bases each). The CDR3 is 11 residues long. V was clipped by 5 bases and J by 7 bases, with 11 bases between them. Germline loops: CDR1 GTSNPN, CDR2 SVGIG (reference sequence). The CDR3 sequence: CAWGTKGTQYF. CDR3 coding DNA: TGTGCCTGGGGGACGAAGGGGACCCAGTACTTC.

The chain couples TRBV18 to TRBJ1-4, with 7 bases aligning to TRBD1. CDR3 length equals 16 residues. CDR1 is KGHSH and CDR2 is LQKENI in the germline V gene. V was pared by 4 bases and J by 1 base, with 6 bases of the junction left unmatched. In DNA form, the CDR3 reads TGTGCCAGCTCACAACAGGGGCTCCAAACTAATGAAAAACTGTTTTTT. Translation: CASSQQGLQTNEKLFF.

V usage is TRBV19 and J usage is TRBJ1-4, with TRBD1 matching over 9 bases. This CDR3 has 16 amino acids. Trimming removed 4 bases from V and 5 bases from J; junction bases left unmatched: 8. CDR1 is LNHDA and CDR2 is SQIVND in the germline V gene (reference sequence). The CDR3 nucleotides are TGTGCCAGTAGTACAGGCGCCGGGACAGGGAATGAAAAACTGTTTTTT. The encoded protein is CASSTGAGTGNEKLFF.

A note on this clone: Its ends do not fully match the called genes, so a read error is possible. V is TRBV11-2 and J is TRBJ1-1; no clear D gene. This CDR3 has 13 residues. CDR1 and CDR2 (germline): SGHAT, FQNNGV. CDR3 DNA sequence: TGTGCCAGCAGTTTAGGGCCGGGCACTGAAGCTTTCTTT. Translation gives CASSLGPGTEAFF. The variable domain in full, completed from reference TRBV11-2 and TRBJ1-1, reads EAGVAQSPRYKIIEKRQSVAFWCNPISGHATLYWYQQILGQGPKLLIQFQNNGVVDDSQLPKDRFSAERLKGVDSTLKIQPAKLEDSAVYLCASSLGPGTEAFFGQGTRLTVV.

This clone was seen a handful of times. The chain recombines TRBV6-5 with TRBJ2-4; no clear D gene. V gave up 2 bases and J gave up 0 bases, with 8 bases separating them. Looked up from germline, CDR1 is MNHEY and CDR2 is SVGAGI. This CDR3 region has 15 residues. In nucleotides, the CDR3 is TGTGCCAGCAGTTACAAGGGAATAGCCAAAAACATTCAGTACTTC. It specifies CASSYKGIAKNIQYF.

The chain couples TRBV10-3 to TRBJ2-2; weak D call: TRBD1 (6 bases). Germline CDR1 and CDR2: ENHRY and SYGVKD. Trimming took off 6 bases at V and 3 bases at J, with 17 bases between the two ends. This CDR3 spans 16 amino acids. CDR3 sequence (DNA): TGTGCCATCAGCACACAGGGCGGCTCGGACACCGGGGAGCTGTTTTTT. It translates to CAISTQGGSDTGELFF.

The chain uses TRBV7-8 and TRBJ1-2; maybe TRBD1 (5 bases). CDR3 length equals 15 residues. The ends were cut back, 1 base at V and 8 bases at J, with 17 bases in the middle. Per the germline V gene, CDR1 is SGHVS and CDR2 is FQNEAQ. The CDR3 region is CASSLGWLDSHGYTF. The CDR3 region has the DNA TGTGCCAGCAGCTTAGGCTGGTTAGACAGTCACGGCTACACCTTC.